What follows is one T cell receptor (beta chain) and its context. V was clipped by 6 bases and J by 8 bases, with 13 bases between them. CDR1 is LNHDA and CDR2 is SQIVND in the germline V gene (reference sequence). This CDR3 contains 13 residues. The data are from a study of blood T cell repertoires in COVID-19. Study information: Some COVID-19 samples were acute and others convalescent; all came from the United States, Italy and Spain. T cells, B-cell-depleted T cells, or PBMCs provided the cDNA or gDNA that served as material.

Original methodology: Reference gene primers were amplified, and this amplification served to estimate nucleated cell counts. Libraries were prepared by immunoSEQ multiplex PCR; TCRdb keeps only in-frame clonotypes and omits some of them. The D gene and trimming were derived from the DNA, and the V and J assignments and clone size from that table. The table has approximately 140,000 clones, around 88% seen once; the top ten hold 1.5% to 1.7%. The sequenced sample consisted of peripheral blood. This TCR was recovered from a woman aged 60-75 years with acute or convalescent COVID-19. The J gene is TRBJ1-4, the V gene TRBV19, with D unresolved. The CDR3 sequence is CASSRPGSEKLFF. CDR3 DNA: TGTGCCAGTAGCCGTCCCGGGTCCGAAAAACTGTTTTTT.